This TCR beta chain was sequenced in a study of T cell changes during pregnancy in multiple sclerosis. Method: immunoSEQ multiplex PCR; TCRdb's copy keeps in-frame clones and lacks some. The sample contains around 47,000 clones, roughly 93% of which appear only once. The CDR3 consists of 14 residues. Germline V gene sequence: CDR1 MGHRA, CDR2 YSYEKL. V was trimmed by 4 bases and J by 7 bases, leaving 14 bases between them. This clone showed up just once. The sequences come from CD8+ T cells from peripheral blood mononuclear cells, collected in the first trimester of pregnancy. The sequence derives from a female donor with multiple sclerosis, enrolled in a pregnancy study. This rearrangement joins TRBV4-1 to TRBJ2-1, with D possibly being TRBD1 (5 bases). CDR3 bases: TGCGCCAGCAGCCTCCAAAAGGGGTTTAATGAGCAGTTCTTC. The encoded protein is CASSLQKGFNEQFF.